By proportion, the clone carrying this T cell receptor beta chain is large. What it recognizes is unknown. TCRdb analysed the 5' RACE reads with MiXCR anew, one entry per CDR3 protein. This table has over 500 distinct CDR3 sequences, approximately 25% appearing once. The sample originates from a study of spatial heterogeneity in lung cancer. Across the study: In tumor regions, TCR transcript counts tracked strongly with a T cell module score from matched bulk RNA-seq.

Stated time point: sample taken at primary tumor resection. Study-level points and caveats: Tumoral mutation counts were tracked by counts of expanded intratumoral alpha and beta TCRs.

The origin of this receptor is a male donor with early-stage non-small cell lung cancer. The sequencing here drew on lung tumor tissue, taken at surgery.

CDR3 protein: CASSGNLNQPQHF. As DNA, the CDR3 is TGCGCCAGCAGTGGGAACTTAAATCAGCCCCAGCATTTT. The chain links TRBV10-1 to TRBJ1-5; D ambiguous. Germline CDR1 WNHNN, CDR2 SYGVQD (reference sequence). There are 13 residues in the CDR3. Trimming stripped 4 bases from V and 4 bases from J, with 8 bases between.